One and the same sample provided the 8 T cell receptor gamma chains below, sequenced in a study of Vδ1+ human thymocytes. Antigen specificity for these receptors is unknown. Study results and limitations: In the thymus, TRG and TRD repertoires looked highly polyclonal with Gaussian CDR3 lengths.

Extracted RNA was reverse transcribed into cDNA. The CDR3 regions were amplified by multiplex PCR from V-gene primers to a constant-region primer. TCRdb re-called the multiplex PCR reads using CATT. This table has 9,500 to 13,000 gamma-chain clones, around 45% appearing once. Sequencing was carried out using Vdelta1+ gamma-delta thymocytes from the thymus. Sample subset: FACS-sorted CD3+ TCRalphabeta- TCRVdelta1+ TCRVdelta2- thymocytes. The source is a boy in the first two years of life who had congenital heart surgery.

The chain employs TRGV3 and TRGJ1 or TRGJ2. TCRdb carries no J gene annotation; the J gene was assigned here by matching the DNA with germline. V lost 5 bases, J lost 5 bases, and 6 bases stayed unmatched. CDR1 is VTNTFY and CDR2 is YDVSTARD in the germline V gene (reference sequence). This CDR3 is built from 12 residues. The CDR3, as DNA: TGTGCCACCTGGGTGAAGGATTATAAGAAACTCTTT. Its protein product is CATWVKDYKKLF.

V and J are TRGV2 and TRGJP2. The J gene, not given by TCRdb, was assigned here from a germline match of the nucleotide sequence. Germline V gene lookup returns CDR1 EGSNGY and CDR2 YDSYNSKV. The CDR3 consists of 17 residues. V dropped 2 bases and J dropped 6; count of bases not matched to a gene: 15. CDR3 DNA: TGTGCCACCTGGGACGCCCTAGTAGTATCTCGTGATTGGATCAAGACGTTT. It specifies CATWDALVVSRDWIKTF.

The chain uses TRGV9 and TRGJ1 or TRGJ2. TCRdb carries no J gene annotation; the J gene was assigned here by matching the DNA with germline. The CDR3 extends over 10 amino acids. The germline V gene encodes CDR1 GITISATS and CDR2 ISYDGTV (reference sequence). V lost 3 bases and J lost 9; bases outside the gene matches: 2. The CDR3 DNA is TGTGCCTTGTGGGAGACTAAGAAACTCTTT. Protein sequence: CALWETKKLF.

The chain combines TRGV4 with TRGJP2. Here the J gene came from matching the DNA to germline, since TCRdb omits it. Trimming at V came to 5 bases and at J to 3 bases, leaving 9 bases not matched to a gene. Germline V lookup: CDR1 EGSTGY, CDR2 YDSYTSSV. This CDR3 contains 15 residues. CDR3 DNA: TGTGCCACCTGGGGACAAGGTGGTAGTGATTGGATCAAGACGTTT. It is translated as CATWGQGGSDWIKTF.

This clone has more than one count but fewer than ten. The chain combines TRGV9 with TRGJ1 or TRGJ2. Per the germline V gene, CDR1 is GITISATS and CDR2 is ISYDGTV (reference sequence). This CDR3 spans 10 amino acids. V shed 1 base, J shed 15 bases, and the junction held 6 bases outside the gene matches. CDR3 residues: CALWEVFLLF. CDR3 bases: TGTGCCTTGTGGGAGGTCTTTTTACTCTTT.

J is TRGJ1 or TRGJ2 and V is TRGV5. TCRdb lists no J gene, so it was determined here by aligning the DNA to germline. Germline V CDR1 and CDR2: VINAFY, YDVSNSKD. This CDR3 has 12 amino acids. Trimming cost V 3 bases and J 7 bases; bases outside gene matches: 6. In DNA form, the CDR3 reads TGTGCCACCTGGGACGGGTACTATAAGAAACTCTTT. Encoded protein: CATWDGYYKKLF.

J is TRGJ1 or TRGJ2 and V is TRGV4. The J segment lost 5 bases and the V segment lost 3 bases, leaving 4 bases of the junction unmatched. The germline V gene encodes CDR1 EGSTGY and CDR2 YDSYTSSV. The CDR3 is 12 amino acids. Written as DNA, the CDR3 is TGTGCCACCTGGGATCGGGATTATAAGAAACTCTTT. Translated, it gives CATWDRDYKKLF.

This clone was counted only a few times. This rearrangement joins TRGV8 to TRGJ1 or TRGJ2. CDR3 length equals 10 residues. V shed 0 bases and J 12 bases; nucleotides not matched to a gene: 2. The germline gives CDR1 VENAVY, CDR2 YDSYNSRV. CDR3 in DNA: TGTGCCACCTGGGATAGGGGGAAACTCTTT. It is translated as CATWDRGKLF.